These T cell receptor beta chains were read from a single sample in a study of cytomegalovirus exposure and HLA in healthy donors. Libraries were prepared by immunoSEQ multiplex PCR; TCRdb keeps only in-frame clonotypes and omits some of them. Of approximately 220,000 clones detected, 75% to 80% appear once; the ten largest clones hold more than 1.5%. Sequencing was carried out using PBMCs. The receptors stem from a man between 18 and 35 years old in good health and CMV-seronegative. The CDR3 runs from the conserved cysteine through the conserved F or W. Fields, in order: CDR3 protein, CDR3 DNA, J gene, D gene, CDR3 length, clone size, V gene. The D gene is left open where the match is weak. Some rows have no size entry. The others give once, few or many, or a class for an expanded clone.

CASIRPSGGQPQHF,TGTGCCAGCATACGTCCCTCCGGCGGTCAGCCCCAGCATTTT,TRBJ1-5,-,14,-,TRBV6-4
CASSQAARGNEQYF,TGTGCCAGCAGCCAAGCGGCCCGGGGAAACGAGCAGTACTTC,TRBJ2-7,-,14,-,TRBV4-2
CASSLPAGAFNEQFF,TGTGCCAGCAGTTTACCGGCGGGAGCATTCAATGAGCAGTTCTTC,TRBJ2-1,TRBD2,15,-,TRBV28
CASSIGGRGNTQYF,TGTGCCAGTAGTATCGGCGGGAGGGGTAATACGCAGTATTTT,TRBJ2-3,TRBD2,14,-,TRBV19
CASSINFEGYEQFF,TGTGCCAGTAGTATAAATTTTGAGGGCTATGAGCAGTTCTTC,TRBJ2-1,-,14,-,TRBV19
CASSDDLRGAGNEKLFF,TGTGCCAGCAGTGATGATCTTCGGGGGGCTGGTAATGAAAAACTGTTTTTT,TRBJ1-4,-,17,-,TRBV6-1
CASSSRILPGGELFF,TGTGCCAGCAGCTCCCGGATCTTACCGGGAGGGGAGCTGTTTTTT,TRBJ2-2,-,15,-,TRBV11-1
CASSLGQEPNQPQHF,TGTGCCAGCAGCTTAGGACAGGAGCCCAATCAGCCCCAGCATTTT,TRBJ1-5,-,15,-,TRBV7-9
CASSSRLGQGTYGYTF,TGTGCCAGCAGTAGTAGACTAGGACAGGGAACCTATGGCTACACCTTC,TRBJ1-2,TRBD1,16,-,TRBV2
CASTVRPDRGIPDTQYF,TGTGCCAGCACCGTCCGTCCGGACAGGGGAATTCCAGATACGCAGTATTTT,TRBJ2-3,TRBD1,17,-,TRBV13
CASSPGQGHDEQFF,TGTGCCAGCAGCCCGGGACAGGGCCACGATGAGCAGTTCTTC,TRBJ2-1,TRBD1,14,-,TRBV14
CASSLNGRELFF,TGTGCCAGCTCTCTAAACGGGAGGGAGCTGTTTTTT,TRBJ2-2,-,12,-,TRBV18
CSASPLVEQYF,TGCAGTGCTAGTCCTCTAGTCGAGCAGTACTTC,TRBJ2-7,-,11,-,TRBV20-1
CATSREGTVNTGELFF,TGTGCCACCAGCAGAGAAGGGACAGTGAACACCGGGGAGCTGTTTTTT,TRBJ2-2,TRBD1,16,-,TRBV15
CASSPWASGTRETQYF,TGTGCCAGCTCACCATGGGCTAGCGGAACGCGGGAGACCCAGTACTTC,TRBJ2-5,TRBD2,16,-,TRBV18
CASSFLGQGGSQPQHF,TGTGCCAGCAGCTTCCTGGGACAGGGAGGCAGTCAGCCCCAGCATTTT,TRBJ1-5,TRBD1,16,few,TRBV7-9
CASSLTFSSNQETQYF,TGTGCCAGCAGCTTAACTTTTAGCTCTAACCAAGAGACCCAGTACTTC,TRBJ2-5,-,16,-,TRBV11-3
CASSWGTEQYF,TGTGCCAGCAGTTGGGGGACTGAGCAGTACTTC,TRBJ2-7,-,11,-,TRBV6-5
CASSMGGEAFF,TGTGCCAGTAGTATGGGAGGGGAAGCTTTCTTT,TRBJ1-1,-,11,-,TRBV19
CASSKPGQIYEQYF,TGTGCCAGCAGTAAGCCGGGACAAATCTACGAGCAGTACTTC,TRBJ2-7,-,14,-,TRBV28
CASSWGGLAKNIQYF,TGTGCCAGCAGTTGGGGAGGCCTAGCCAAAAACATTCAGTACTTC,TRBJ2-4,-,15,-,TRBV27
CASSRGDSSYNEQFF,TGTGCCAGCTCCCGGGGGGACTCTTCCTACAATGAGCAGTTCTTC,TRBJ2-1,TRBD2,15,-,TRBV18
CASSLEGGREQYF,TGTGCCAGCAGCTTAGAGGGGGGGAGGGAGCAGTACTTC,TRBJ2-7,-,13,-,TRBV7-8
CASSSGQGAPEQYF,TGTGCCAGCAGTTCGGGACAGGGGGCGCCGGAGCAGTACTTC,TRBJ2-7,TRBD1,14,-,TRBV6-6
CASSLYSGPNTGELFF,TGTGCCAGCAGCTTATATAGCGGTCCGAACACCGGGGAGCTGTTTTTT,TRBJ2-2,-,16,-,TRBV7-2
CASSLALDRGYEKLFF,TGTGCCAGCAGCTTAGCTCTGGACAGGGGGTACGAAAAACTGTTTTTT,TRBJ1-4,TRBD1,16,-,TRBV7-9
CASSPGLAVRTDTQYF,TGTGCCAGCAGCCCTGGACTAGCGGTACGCACAGATACGCAGTATTTT,TRBJ2-3,TRBD2,16,few,TRBV7-9
CASSLRGTDTQYF,TGTGCCAGCAGTTTAAGGGGGACAGATACGCAGTATTTT,TRBJ2-3,-,13,-,TRBV27
CASSFGTSGDYGANVLTF,TGTGCCAGCAGCTTCGGGACTAGCGGGGATTATGGGGCCAACGTCCTGACTTTC,TRBJ2-6,TRBD2,18,-,TRBV7-9
CASTGRGRVGDQYF,TGTGCCAGCACCGGCAGGGGGCGGGTCGGTGACCAGTACTTC,TRBJ2-5,TRBD1,14,-,TRBV2
CASSEGAGDEKLFF,TGTGCCAGCAGTGAAGGGGCAGGTGATGAAAAACTGTTTTTT,TRBJ1-4,-,14,-,TRBV6-1
CASRPQGANQPQHF,TGTGCCAGCAGACCCCAGGGGGCGAATCAGCCCCAGCATTTT,TRBJ1-5,TRBD1,14,-,TRBV6-6
CASSLGLAGGSSTDTQYF,TGTGCCAGCAGCTTAGGCTTAGCGGGGGGGTCTAGCACAGATACGCAGTATTTT,TRBJ2-3,TRBD2,18,few,TRBV7-3
CASSLREGLNNEQFF,TGTGCCAGCAGCTTAAGGGAGGGCCTCAACAATGAGCAGTTCTTC,TRBJ2-1,TRBD2,15,-,TRBV7-9
CASTRTDSLNTEAFF,TGTGCCAGCACTCGGACAGACAGCTTGAACACTGAAGCTTTCTTT,TRBJ1-1,-,15,-,TRBV25-1
CASGLQPQHF,TGTGCCAGCGGACTACAGCCCCAGCATTTT,TRBJ1-5,-,10,-,TRBV28
CASSLAPSRGSTEAFF,TGCGCCAGCAGCTTGGCGCCGAGTCGGGGTAGCACTGAAGCTTTCTTT,TRBJ1-1,-,16,-,TRBV5-1
CASSTLQGYEQYF,TGTGCCAGCAGTACTCTACAGGGCTACGAGCAGTACTTC,TRBJ2-7,-,13,-,TRBV27
CASSPTRGKTEAFF,TGTGCCAGCTCGCCCACGAGGGGGAAGACTGAAGCTTTCTTT,TRBJ1-1,-,14,-,TRBV18
CAWSSGTLHSNQPQHF,TGTGCCTGGAGTTCCGGGACACTCCATAGCAATCAGCCCCAGCATTTT,TRBJ1-5,-,16,-,TRBV30
CASGFGGANTEAFF,TGTGCTAGTGGTTTCGGGGGGGCGAACACTGAAGCTTTCTTT,TRBJ1-1,-,14,-,TRBV12-5
CASSQDARGNYGYTF,TGCGCCAGCAGCCAAGATGCACGGGGGAACTATGGCTACACCTTC,TRBJ1-2,-,15,-,TRBV4-1
CASSLGAGSPYISYEQYF,TGTGCCAGCAGTTTAGGGGCAGGGTCCCCGTATATCTCCTACGAGCAGTACTTC,TRBJ2-7,-,18,-,TRBV27
CASSQDRTGSVGYTF,TGTGCCAGCAGCCAAGATCGAACAGGGAGTGTGGGCTACACCTTC,TRBJ1-2,-,15,-,TRBV14
CASSLAGTEDTGELFF,TGTGCCAGCAGCTTAGCCGGGACAGAAGACACCGGGGAGCTGTTTTTT,TRBJ2-2,TRBD1,16,-,TRBV7-8
CASSLHFQETQYF,TGTGCCAGCAGCTTACACTTTCAAGAGACCCAGTACTTC,TRBJ2-5,-,13,-,TRBV7-3
CASGQGNQPQHF,TGTGCCAGCGGACAGGGAAATCAGCCCCAGCATTTT,TRBJ1-5,TRBD1,12,-,TRBV28
CASSYDSRQPQHF,TGTGCCAGCAGTTATGATTCCCGGCAGCCCCAGCATTTT,TRBJ1-5,-,13,-,TRBV6-5
CASSQTGGENSPLHF,TGCGCCAGCAGCCAGACAGGGGGCGAGAATTCACCCCTCCACTTT,TRBJ1-6,TRBD1,15,-,TRBV4-3
CASSQGDTYNEQFF,TGTGCCAGTAGTCAGGGTGATACCTACAATGAGCAGTTCTTC,TRBJ2-1,-,14,-,TRBV19
CASRGLGQIYYNEQFF,TGTGCCAGCAGGGGCCTGGGACAGATCTACTACAATGAGCAGTTCTTC,TRBJ2-1,TRBD1,16,-,TRBV2
CASILRLAGVSNTGELFF,TGTGCCAGCATCCTGAGGCTAGCGGGAGTTTCGAACACCGGGGAGCTGTTTTTT,TRBJ2-2,TRBD2,18,-,TRBV27
CASSIGGLIYEQYF,TGTGCCAGTAGTATTGGCGGGCTGATCTACGAGCAGTACTTC,TRBJ2-7,-,14,-,TRBV19
CASSQDLGTGLYGYTF,TGTGCCAGCAGCCAAGATCTCGGCACAGGGCTCTATGGCTACACCTTC,TRBJ1-2,-,16,once,TRBV14
CASSQAATSAQETQYF,TGCGCCAGCAGCCAAGCGGCCACTAGCGCTCAAGAGACCCAGTACTTC,TRBJ2-5,TRBD2,16,once,TRBV4-3
CASSARLAGGGGTTDTQYF,TGTGCCAGCAGCGCCCGACTAGCGGGAGGGGGAGGAACCACAGATACGCAGTATTTT,TRBJ2-3,TRBD2,19,-,TRBV9
CASRKQGTLQSPLHF,TGTGCCAGCAGAAAACAGGGGACTCTGCAGTCACCCCTCCACTTT,TRBJ1-6,TRBD1,15,-,TRBV6-1